A selection of T cell receptor beta chains follows, all from one sample in a study of blood T cell repertoires in COVID-19. The assay was immunoSEQ multiplex PCR, and TCRdb's table has in-frame clones only and misses some. The sample has around 290,000 clones; approximately 86% are singletons. Specimen: PBMCs or T cells enriched from blood (not recorded which). Receptor source: a woman younger than 30 who had recovered from COVID-19. The CDR3 runs from the conserved cysteine through the conserved F or W. A D gene is named only where the DNA matches it firmly. Not all rows give a size; the values are once, few, many and, for expanded clones, a class.

size	J	V	D	DNA	CDR3
-	TRBJ1-4	TRBV30	-	TGTGCCTGGAGTGTACAAGTGCATGAAAAACTGTTTTTT	CAWSVQVHEKLFF
-	TRBJ2-1	TRBV7-8	-	TGTGCCAGCAGCCCGGACAGATCGTACAATGAGCAGTTCTTC	CASSPDRSYNEQFF
-	TRBJ1-4	TRBV4-3	TRBD1	TGCGCCAGCAGCCAAGATCCCGGACAGGGGGGCGAAAAACTGTTTTTT	CASSQDPGQGGEKLFF
-	TRBJ1-3	TRBV7-6	TRBD1	TGTGCCAGCAGTGAGACAGGGGTGGCTGGAAACACCATATATTTT	CASSETGVAGNTIYF
-	TRBJ1-2	TRBV2	-	TGTGCCAGCAGTGAGGGTACAGGGTCTTACGTGATTGGCTACACCTTC	CASSEGTGSYVIGYTF
-	TRBJ1-3	TRBV11-3	-	TGTGCCAGGATTACAGGCGGCTCTGGAAACACCATATATTTT	CARITGGSGNTIYF
-	TRBJ2-2	TRBV7-2	-	TGTGCCAGCAGCCCTCAAGTCGGGGGTGGCGGGGAGCTGTTTTTT	CASSPQVGGGGELFF
-	TRBJ1-3	TRBV6-6	-	TGTGCCAGCGGGAGGGGGGCTGACGGAAACACCATATATTTT	CASGRGADGNTIYF
-	TRBJ2-5	TRBV3-1/TRBV3-2	TRBD2	TGTGCCAGCAGCCAAGACGGGACTAGCGGTCCGGAGACCCAGTACTTC	CASSQDGTSGPETQYF
-	TRBJ1-3	TRBV28	-	TGTGCCAGCAGTTTGCCCGGGACTGGAAACACCATATATTTT	CASSLPGTGNTIYF
once	TRBJ2-5	TRBV5-4	-	TGTGCCAGCAGCCTCTCTGCTTCGGGGGAGACCCAGTACTTC	CASSLSASGETQYF
-	TRBJ2-7	TRBV5-4	TRBD1	TGTGCCAGCAGCGACTCCGGGACAGTACCCTACGAGCAGTACTTC	CASSDSGTVPYEQYF
-	TRBJ1-2	TRBV4-3	-	TGCGCCAGCAGCCAAGAGGCTGGGTCAGGGTACTCCTATGGCTACACCTTC	CASSQEAGSGYSYGYTF
-	TRBJ1-2	TRBV2	-	TGTGCCAGCAGTGGGCAGGTGTACTATGGCTACACCTTC	CASSGQVYYGYTF
-	TRBJ1-5	TRBV28	-	TGTGCCAGCAGTTTATTGGAGGTAGAGCCCCAGCATTTT	CASSLLEVEPQHF
-	TRBJ2-1	TRBV7-9	TRBD2	TGTGCCAGCAGCTTTTCTTTGCGGGAGAGCTCCTACAATGAGCAGTTCTTC	CASSFSLRESSYNEQFF
-	TRBJ2-3	TRBV7-6	TRBD2	TGTGCCAGCAGCTCGAGGACTAGCGGGGGGGTACACACAGATACGCAGTATTTT	CASSSRTSGGVHTDTQYF
-	TRBJ2-7	TRBV7-9	TRBD2	TGTGCCAGCAGCCCGGGAGCGGGACTACCCTCCTACGAGCAGTACTTC	CASSPGAGLPSYEQYF
once	TRBJ2-7	TRBV10-3	-	TGTGCCACGACTCAAGGTAGAAGGGGCTCTTACGAGCAGTACTTC	CATTQGRRGSYEQYF
-	TRBJ2-7	TRBV4-1	TRBD2	TGCGCCAGCAGCCAATCGCGCGGGGGGCCCTACGAGCAGTACTTC	CASSQSRGGPYEQYF
-	TRBJ1-5	TRBV19	TRBD1	TGTGCCAGTAGTAAATTTGGGGACAGGGTTACTCAGCCCCAGCATTTT	CASSKFGDRVTQPQHF
-	TRBJ2-1	TRBV20-1	-	TGCAGTGCCAGACTAGTATTGGAGTTCTTC	CSARLVLEFF
-	TRBJ2-5	TRBV19	-	TGTGCCAGTAGTACTCCCGGGAGCGAGACCCAGTACTTC	CASSTPGSETQYF
-	TRBJ1-2	TRBV5-4	-	TGTGCCAGCAGCTTGGGCGGAACGTTTGGCTACACCTTC	CASSLGGTFGYTF
-	TRBJ2-4	TRBV11-2	TRBD2	TGTGCCAGCAGCTTAAACGGCGGGAGGGTCGCCAAAAACATTCAGTACTTC	CASSLNGGRVAKNIQYF
-	TRBJ2-3	TRBV13	TRBD2	TGTGCCAGCAGCCCCTATGGGCGGGGGGCTACAGATACGCAGTATTTT	CASSPYGRGATDTQYF
-	TRBJ2-7	TRBV10-2	TRBD2	TGCGCCAGCAGTGATTGGCGGGAGGGCCCCCACGAGCAGTACTTC	CASSDWREGPHEQYF
-	TRBJ2-3	TRBV27	-	TGTGCCAGCAGTGGAGGCCAGGGCACAGATACGCAGTATTTT	CASSGGQGTDTQYF
-	TRBJ2-1	TRBV5-4	TRBD2	TGTGCCAGCAGCCTTAGCGGGAGGGCCTACAATGAGCAGTTCTTC	CASSLSGRAYNEQFF
-	TRBJ1-3	TRBV15	-	TGTGCCACCAGCAGAGACCTTGCTGGAAACACCATATATTTT	CATSRDLAGNTIYF
-	TRBJ2-7	TRBV14	TRBD2	TGTGCCAGCAGCCAAGACCTAGCGGGAGTCTACGAGCAGTACTTC	CASSQDLAGVYEQYF
-	TRBJ2-7	TRBV4-1	TRBD1	TGCGCCAGCAGCGTGGGACAGACCTACGAGCAGTACTTC	CASSVGQTYEQYF
-	TRBJ2-7	TRBV5-4	TRBD2	TGTGCCAGCAGCACCGGGACTAGCGGCTACGAGCAGTACTTC	CASSTGTSGYEQYF
-	TRBJ2-7	TRBV13	TRBD1	TGTGCCAGCAGCCCCCGACAGGGGACGTATTCCTACGAGCAGTACTTC	CASSPRQGTYSYEQYF
-	TRBJ2-1	TRBV24-1	TRBD2	TGTGCCACCAGTGACAGCGGGGGGAATAGTAATGAGCAGTTCTTC	CATSDSGGNSNEQFF
-	TRBJ1-1	TRBV6-5	-	TGTGCCAGCAAATCGAGGCCCGAGAACACTGAAGCTTTCTTT	CASKSRPENTEAFF
-	TRBJ2-1	TRBV7-2	-	TGTGCCAGCAGCGAAACCGCCGTGGCTTCCTACAATGAGCAGTTCTTC	CASSETAVASYNEQFF
once	TRBJ2-7	TRBV6-5	TRBD2	TGTGCCAGCAGTTACTCGACTGCGGGAGGGGTCTACGAGCAGTACTTC	CASSYSTAGGVYEQYF
-	TRBJ2-1	TRBV5-8	TRBD2	TGTGCCAGCAGCTTGTTTCTCGGGACTAGCGGGGGGGATAATGAGCAGTTCTTC	CASSLFLGTSGGDNEQFF
-	TRBJ1-6	TRBV28	TRBD1	TGTGCCAGCAGTTTGGACAGGGGGAAGGCACCCCTCCACTTT	CASSLDRGKAPLHF
-	TRBJ2-1	TRBV11-2	-	TGTGCCAGCAGCTTAATTCCCAACCTTAGCTCCAATGAGCAGTTCTTC	CASSLIPNLSSNEQFF
-	TRBJ1-2	TRBV28	-	TGTGCCAGCAGCCTACAGGGCGCGCGTTCTTATGGCTACACCTTC	CASSLQGARSYGYTF
-	TRBJ1-2	TRBV7-2	TRBD1	TGTGCCAGCAGCCTAGGTGGACAGGGGGCGCAGGGGAAAGGCTACACCTTC	CASSLGGQGAQGKGYTF
-	TRBJ1-1	TRBV7-9	-	TGTGCCAGCAGCTTAACGGCAGGGATTGAAGCTTTCTTT	CASSLTAGIEAFF
-	TRBJ2-7	TRBV20-1	-	TGCAGTGCTAGCGGCGGGAAGGAGCAGTACTTC	CSASGGKEQYF
-	TRBJ1-1	TRBV3-1/TRBV3-2	-	TGTGCCAGCACCCCACTGGCAGGGGCTAACACTGAAGCTTTCTTT	CASTPLAGANTEAFF
once	TRBJ2-3	TRBV4-1	TRBD2	TGCGCCAGCAGCCAACAGCCTAGCGGGAGAGCCCAAGATACGCAGTATTTT	CASSQQPSGRAQDTQYF
-	TRBJ2-7	TRBV9	TRBD1	TGTGCCAGCAGCGCTACGGACAGGGGGTCCGACGAGCAGTACTTC	CASSATDRGSDEQYF
-	TRBJ2-4	TRBV19	TRBD1	TGTGCCAGTAGTCTTGGACAGGCCCGAACGAACATTCAGTACTTC	CASSLGQARTNIQYF
-	TRBJ1-2	TRBV6-5	-	TGTGCCAGCGGATTCGGCTGGGGAGATGGCTACACCTTC	CASGFGWGDGYTF
-	TRBJ1-2	TRBV19	TRBD1	TGTGCCAGTAGCCGCGGACAGGGGGTTACCTATGGCTACACCTTC	CASSRGQGVTYGYTF
-	TRBJ2-1	TRBV14	-	TGTGCCAGCAGCCATGAGCGGTTTGGGTCCTACAATGAGCAGTTCTTC	CASSHERFGSYNEQFF
-	TRBJ1-1	TRBV11-2	-	TGTGCCAGCAGCGCGAGAATGGGGGGGATGATCGGCACTGAAGCTTTCTTT	CASSARMGGMIGTEAFF
-	TRBJ2-1	TRBV2	-	TGTGCCAGCAGTGAGCTCTTCGGTTACAATGAGCAGTTCTTC	CASSELFGYNEQFF
-	TRBJ1-2	TRBV28	-	TGTGCCAGCAGTTTAGGGGGGATAGCAAACTATGGCTACACCTTC	CASSLGGIANYGYTF
-	TRBJ1-4	TRBV4-1	-	TGCGCCAGCAGCCAAGATGGGGGAGGTGAAAAACTGTTTTTT	CASSQDGGGEKLFF
-	TRBJ1-5	TRBV20-1	-	TGCAGTGCTACTGACTCGCCGGGACAAAACGATCAGCCCCAGCATTTT	CSATDSPGQNDQPQHF
-	TRBJ2-5	TRBV5-5	-	TGTGCCAGCAGCTTGGCCGCAGGGAAAGAGACCCAGTACTTC	CASSLAAGKETQYF
-	TRBJ2-7	TRBV2	TRBD2	TGTGCCAGCAGTGGGGAGGGGAATACCTACGAGCAGTACTTC	CASSGEGNTYEQYF